One and the same sample provided the 8 T cell receptor beta chains below, sequenced in a study of blood T cell repertoires in COVID-19. Produced via immunoSEQ multiplex PCR; TCRdb's table is partial and in-frame only. The table records fewer than 45,000 clones, about three quarters of them present only once. What was sequenced was peripheral blood. Receptors originate from a man between 60 and 75 years old with acute or convalescent COVID-19.

This chain connects TRBV7-2 to TRBJ2-5, with 12 positions matching TRBD2. This CDR3 contains 14 residues. V lost 4 bases to trimming and J lost 4 bases; unmatched junction nucleotides: 1. Germline-derived CDR1 and CDR2 are SGHTA and FQGNSA. In DNA, the CDR3 is TGTGCCAGCAGCTCACTAGCGGGAGGAGAGACCCAGTACTTC. This gives the protein CASSSLAGGETQYF.

J is TRBJ2-2 and V is TRBV19; 7 positions agree with TRBD2. CDR3 length equals 17 residues. The junction had 7 bases not matched to a gene; V was cut back by 1 base and J by 2 bases. CDR1 is LNHDA, CDR2 SQIVND, per germline (reference sequence). The CDR3 sequence: CASSIGIAGPNTGELFF. The CDR3 nucleotides are TGTGCCAGTAGTATAGGAATAGCGGGCCCCAACACCGGGGAGCTGTTTTTT.

The V call is TRBV5-4, the J call TRBJ2-7; D possibly corresponds to TRBD2 (6 bases). The CDR3 extends over 16 amino acids. Per germline, CDR1 SGHNT and CDR2 YYREEE (reference sequence). The V end lost 4 bases, the J end lost 1 base, and 18 bases lay between the germline ends. Here the CDR3 reads CASSKTGLSSSYEQYF. DNA of the CDR3: TGTGCCAGCAGCAAAACGGGACTTTCAAGTTCCTACGAGCAGTACTTC. Looking up the rest from reference TRBV5-4 and TRBJ2-7 gives the full variable domain: ETGVTQSPTHLIKTRGQQVTLRCSSQSGHNTVSWYQQALGQGPQFIFQYYREEENGRGNFPPRFSGLQFPNYSSELNVNALELDDSALYLCASSKTGLSSSYEQYFGPGTRLTVT.

The V gene is TRBV10-2, the J gene TRBJ2-1; the D is unclear. Germline V lookup: CDR1 WSHSY, CDR2 SAAADI. The CDR3 has 15 amino acids. V gave up 5 bases and J gave up 0 bases, with 11 bases separating them. In DNA, the CDR3 is TGCGCCAGCAGTCCCATCCCAGTCTCCTACAATGAGCAGTTCTTC. It codes for CASSPIPVSYNEQFF.

V is TRBV6-2 or TRBV6-3 and J is TRBJ1-5, with D possibly matching TRBD1 (5 bases). Germline loops: CDR1 MNHEY, CDR2 SVGEGT. The V and J ends lost 4 bases and 2 bases respectively, with 9 bases between them. This CDR3 has 14 amino acids. CDR3 sequence reads: CASSLQGRNQPQHF. CDR3 nucleotides: TGTGCCAGCAGTTTGCAGGGTCGCAATCAGCCCCAGCATTTT.

The V gene is TRBV6-2 or TRBV6-3, the J gene TRBJ2-1, with 14 nucleotides matching TRBD2. The CDR3 extends over 15 amino acids. Germline V CDR1 and CDR2: MNHEY, SVGEGT. The V and J ends lost 4 bases and 9 bases, in that order; junction bases with no gene match: 5. The CDR3 loop reads CASSWGLAGEGEQFF. DNA for the CDR3: TGTGCCAGCAGTTGGGGACTAGCGGGAGAAGGTGAGCAGTTCTTC.

This clone was seen a few times. The V call is TRBV5-1, the J call TRBJ2-7, with 9 bases matching TRBD1. Germline V CDR1 and CDR2: SGHRS, YFSETQ. CDR3 length: 12 amino acids. V trimming: 3 bases; J trimming: 7 bases; junction bases outside the gene matches: 2. For the CDR3, the DNA is TGCGCCAGCAGCTCGACAGGGGGAGAGCAGTACTTC. This codes for CASSSTGGEQYF.

This chain links TRBV11-3 with TRBJ2-7, with TRBD2 matching 7 bases. Trimming removed 0 bases from V and 2 bases from J; junction bases left unmatched: 13. Germline assignment: CDR1 SGHNT and CDR2 YENEEA. This CDR3 spans 18 amino acids. The CDR3 DNA is TGTGCCAGCAGCTTAGATAACATTTTGAGCGGGACCCCCTACGAGCAGTACTTC. It yields the protein CASSLDNILSGTPYEQYF.